This TCR beta chain was obtained from a study of identical twins. This clonotype occurred a few times. MiXCR was run by TCRdb on the 5' RACE reads, yielding one entry per CDR3 protein. The sample carries hundreds of thousands of distinct CDR3 sequences, 18% recorded once. This CDR3 comprises 14 residues. V dropped 8 bases and J dropped 8; count of bases not matched to a gene: 15. Germline assignment: CDR1 SQVTM and CDR2 ANQGSEA. These sequences were also reported in another study, on T cells expressing NK-cell markers.

The chain links TRBV29-1 to TRBJ1-2; the match to TRBD1 covers 9 bases. Sample: PBMCs. The clonotype originates from a woman aged 18-35 years in good health. CDR3 sequence (DNA): TGCAGCACCCAGGGGTGGGCCACAGGGGGCGGCTACACCTTC. It yields the protein CSTQGWATGGGYTF.